The next 18 T cell receptor beta chains were all read from a single sample in a study of OX40 agonist ivuxolimab in advanced cancers. The table came from immunoSEQ multiplex PCR; TCRdb's copy has only in-frame clones and leaves some out. The sample comprises fewer than 60,000 clones, 60% to 80% of which are singletons, and 7.9% rests with the top ten. Sequenced material: CD4+ or CD8+ T cells sorted from blood, taken in a trial of the OX40 agonist ivuxolimab. These receptors were obtained from an adult with an advanced solid tumor such as melanoma, head and neck, liver or kidney cancer.

V gene TRBV7-2 combines with J gene TRBJ2-1; D ambiguous. Germline assignment: CDR1 SGHTA and CDR2 FQGNSA. V was shortened by 1 base and J by 3 bases, with 4 bases between the two germline ends. This CDR3 is 13 amino acids long. The CDR3 here is CASSLDDYNEQFF. CDR3 coding DNA: TGTGCCAGCAGCTTAGACGACTACAATGAGCAGTTCTTC.

The CDR3 DNA sequence: TGTGCCATCAGTGAGTTGGGTACCGGGGAGCTGTTTTTT. It encodes CAISELGTGELFF. The J gene is TRBJ2-2, the V gene TRBV10-3, with D uncertain. The V end lost 1 base, the J end lost 5 bases, and 5 bases lay between the germline ends. The CDR3 runs to 13 residues. The germline CDR1 and CDR2 sequences are ENHRY and SYGVKD.

This rearrangement joins TRBV7-2 to TRBJ1-5, with D possibly matching TRBD1 (5 bases). The V gene lost 1 base and the J gene lost 7 bases, with 14 bases spanning the gap. This CDR3 comprises 15 residues. The germline V gene encodes CDR1 SGHTA and CDR2 FQGNSA. CDR3 region: CASSLDRGPNQPQHF. The DNA for the CDR3 is TGTGCCAGCAGCTTAGATCGGGGACCGAACCAGCCCCAGCATTTT. Filled out from reference TRBV7-2 and TRBJ1-5, the complete variable domain reads GAGVSQSPSNKVTEKGKDVELRCDPISGHTALYWYRQSLGQGLEFLIYFQGNSAPDKSGLPSDRFSAERTGGSVSTLTIQRTQQEDSAVYLCASSLDRGPNQPQHFGDGTRLSIL.

V usage is TRBV10-3 and J usage is TRBJ1-1; no reliable D call. This CDR3 contains 12 residues. CDR1 ENHRY and CDR2 SYGVKD come from the germline V gene. Trimming pared 6 bases from V and 1 base from J, leaving 6 bases between. The CDR3 DNA sequence: TGTGCCATCAGGGACGGGAACACTGAAGCTTTCTTT. Amino acid sequence: CAIRDGNTEAFF.

V gene TRBV18 combines with J gene TRBJ1-4; D gene ambiguous. The CDR3 has 14 residues. CDR1 KGHSH and CDR2 LQKENI come from the germline V gene. Between the trimmed V and J ends, which lost 3 bases and 6 bases, there was a span of 11 bases. CDR3 nucleotide sequence: TGTGCCAGCTCACCTGTTTTCCCTTATGAAAAACTGTTTTTT. The encoded protein is CASSPVFPYEKLFF.

This rearrangement joins TRBV2 to TRBJ1-5, with D possibly matching TRBD1 (6 bases). Per germline, CDR1 SNHLY and CDR2 FYNNEI. The CDR3 totals 14 residues. V shed 7 bases and J shed 6 bases, with 16 bases lying between them. The CDR3 coding sequence is TGTGCCAGCACAGAACGGGGGCAAGGTCAGCCCCAGCATTTT. The encoded protein is CASTERGQGQPQHF.

The J gene is TRBJ1-2, the V gene TRBV12-5, with 10 bases aligning to TRBD1. The CDR3 loop spans 14 amino acids. The germline V gene encodes CDR1 LGHNT and CDR2 FRNRAP. V shed 6 bases, J shed 3 bases, and the junction held 4 bases outside the gene matches. This CDR3 reads CASGPGQGYYGYTF. The CDR3 nucleotides read TGTGCTAGTGGCCCGGGACAGGGGTACTATGGCTACACCTTC.

The count of this clone is one. The chain joins TRBV12-5 to TRBJ2-5, with D tentatively TRBD2 (6 bases). The germline V gene encodes CDR1 LGHNT and CDR2 FRNRAP. The CDR3 runs to 11 residues. Trimming took off 5 bases at V and 10 bases at J, with 11 bases between the two ends. CDR3 protein: CASGPREVQYF. The CDR3 DNA sequence: TGTGCTAGTGGTCCGAGGGAGGTCCAGTACTTC.

This clone has a handful of counts. V is TRBV7-9 and J is TRBJ2-1, with TRBD1 matching over 7 bases. Per the germline V gene, CDR1 is SEHNR and CDR2 is FQNEAQ (reference sequence). J gave up 2 bases and V 3 bases, and 4 bases lay outside the gene matches. The CDR3 runs to 15 residues. The chain's CDR3 is CASSFGTAAYNEQFF. In DNA, the CDR3 is TGTGCCAGCAGCTTCGGGACAGCCGCCTACAATGAGCAGTTCTTC.

The J gene is TRBJ2-1, the V gene TRBV11-2; a weak D match, TRBD2 (5 bases). With 4 bases removed from V and 0 bases from J, the gap between germline ends came to 10 bases. The CDR3 is 15 amino acids. Germline CDR1 reads SGHAT; CDR2 reads FQNNGV. The CDR3 sequence is CASSSGITSYNEQFF. CDR3 DNA sequence: TGTGCCAGCAGCTCCGGGATTACCTCCTACAATGAGCAGTTCTTC.

The chain is built from TRBV9 and TRBJ2-5; TRBD2 matches 8 bases. This CDR3 has 16 amino acids. The J segment lost 2 bases and the V segment lost 5 bases, leaving 11 bases of the junction unmatched. Germline CDR1 reads SGDLS; CDR2 reads YYNGEE. The CDR3 loop is CASSLGAGVGQETQYF. In DNA form, the CDR3 reads TGTGCCAGCAGTTTGGGAGCGGGAGTTGGGCAAGAGACCCAGTACTTC.

V gene TRBV10-3 combines with J gene TRBJ2-2; D tentatively fits TRBD1 or TRBD2 (5 bases each). CDR3 size: 16 residues. CDR1 and CDR2 (germline): ENHRY, SYGVKD. Trimming shortened V by 3 bases and J by 6 bases, and 17 bases separated the two germline ends. The CDR3 reads CAISDVGDRGAGELFF. Written as DNA, the CDR3 is TGTGCCATCAGTGATGTGGGGGATCGGGGTGCCGGGGAGCTGTTTTTT.

V gene TRBV5-1 combines with J gene TRBJ2-7; 8 nucleotides align to TRBD1. This CDR3 spans 16 amino acids. Germline V lookup: CDR1 SGHRS, CDR2 YFSETQ. V was pared by 0 bases and J by 1 base, with 6 bases of the junction left unmatched. The CDR3 loop is CASSLGSGGRSYEQYF. CDR3 sequence (DNA): TGCGCCAGCAGCTTGGGATCAGGGGGCCGATCCTACGAGCAGTACTTC.

The V call is TRBV7-9, the J call TRBJ2-7; D is unclear. The ends were cut back, 8 bases at V and 1 base at J, with 6 bases in the middle. The CDR3 totals 11 residues. Germline V CDR1 and CDR2: SEHNR, FQNEAQ (reference sequence). Written as DNA, the CDR3 is TGTGCCAGCTCACGGTCCTACGAGCAGTACTTC. Translated, it gives CASSRSYEQYF.

The genes are TRBV6-1 and TRBJ2-7; 10 nucleotides align to TRBD1. CDR1 and CDR2 (germline): MNHNS, SASEGT. V trimming: 2 bases; J trimming: 6 bases; junction bases outside the gene matches: 4. This CDR3 has 14 amino acids. CDR3 sequence reads: CASSESWTGGEQYF. For the CDR3, the DNA is TGTGCCAGCAGTGAATCGTGGACAGGGGGCGAGCAGTACTTC.

The chain is built from TRBV19 and TRBJ1-5, with 8 bases matching TRBD1. CDR1 and CDR2 from the germline V gene are LNHDA and SQIVND (reference sequence). The junction had 14 bases not matched to a gene; V was cut back by 9 bases and J by 7 bases. CDR3 length: 15 residues. CDR3 DNA: TGTGCCAGCCCTAGTACGACAGGGGATAAACAGCCCCAGCATTTT. Translation gives CASPSTTGDKQPQHF.

The chain combines TRBV4-3 with TRBJ2-3, with 12 bases matching TRBD2. Germline V CDR1 and CDR2: LGHNA, YSLEER. J was trimmed by 5 bases and V by 4 bases; bases with no gene match: 7. CDR3 length equals 16 residues. CDR3 protein: CASSREPGLAGDTQYF. The CDR3, as DNA: TGCGCCAGCAGCCGAGAACCGGGACTAGCGGGAGATACGCAGTATTTT.

The chain links TRBV19 to TRBJ2-2; D possibly uses TRBD1 or TRBD2 (5 bases each). The germline gives CDR1 LNHDA, CDR2 SQIVND (reference sequence). Trimming cost V 8 bases and J 3 bases, with 10 bases left between them. The CDR3 runs to 13 residues. CDR3 DNA: TGTGCCAGTTCCGGGACCTACACCGGGGAGCTGTTTTTT. Its translation is CASSGTYTGELFF.